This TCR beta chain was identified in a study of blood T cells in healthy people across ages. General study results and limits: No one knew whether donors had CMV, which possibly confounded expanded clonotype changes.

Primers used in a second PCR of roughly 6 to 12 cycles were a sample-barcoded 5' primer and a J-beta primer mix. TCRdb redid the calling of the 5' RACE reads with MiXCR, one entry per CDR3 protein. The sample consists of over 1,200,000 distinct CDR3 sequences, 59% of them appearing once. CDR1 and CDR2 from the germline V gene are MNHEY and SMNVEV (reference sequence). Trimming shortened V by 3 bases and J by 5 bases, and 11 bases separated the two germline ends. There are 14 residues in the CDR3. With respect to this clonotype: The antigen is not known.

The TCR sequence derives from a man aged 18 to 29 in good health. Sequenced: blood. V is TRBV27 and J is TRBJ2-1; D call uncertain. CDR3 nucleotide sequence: TGTGCCAGCAGTTTCAACCGCGGACACAATGAGCAGTTCTTC. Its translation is CASSFNRGHNEQFF.